The rows below give T cell receptor beta chains drawn from one sample of a study of T cells in Graves' hyperthyroidism and ophthalmopathy. From the multiplex PCR reads, TCRdb called clonotypes with MiXCR, one entry per CDR3 protein. The sample yields some 770,000 distinct CDR3 sequences, 16% seen once. Sequenced material: blood. Every receptor here comes from a man between 18 and 29 years old with Graves' hyperthyroidism. Both conserved end residues are part of each CDR3. Fields, in order: clone size, J gene, V gene, D gene, CDR3 DNA, CDR3 protein. The D gene is left open where the match is weak. Clone size, where shown, is once, few, many, or a class for clones that have expanded.

many	TRBJ2-4	TRBV12-3/TRBV12-4	.	TGTGCCAGCAGTTTATGGAGCCGGGGAAACATTCAGTACTTC	CASSLWSRGNIQYF
many	TRBJ2-2	TRBV30	TRBD1	TGTGCCGGGGGACAGGGAGAGTTCTACACCGGGGAGCTGTTTTTT	CAGGQGEFYTGELFF
.	TRBJ1-5	TRBV29-1	.	TGCAGCGTTGGCATGGAAGGCAATCAGCCCCAGCATTTT	CSVGMEGNQPQHF
few	TRBJ2-3	TRBV20-1	TRBD2	TGCAGTGCTAGAGTTCTAGCGGGAGGGCGATCAGATACGCAGTATTTT	CSARVLAGGRSDTQYF
.	TRBJ2-1	TRBV9	TRBD2	TGTGCCAGCAGCGTCGCGGGAGAACCCTACAATGAGCAGTTCTTC	CASSVAGEPYNEQFF
many	TRBJ1-1	TRBV7-9	.	TGTGCCAGCAGTCATAGGAGGGAATCGTTCGACACTGAAGCTTTCTTT	CASSHRRESFDTEAFF
.	TRBJ2-7	TRBV19	TRBD2	TGTGCCAGTAGTAGGACTAGCGGGAGGGCCGGGGGGTCCTACGAGCAGTACTTC	CASSRTSGRAGGSYEQYF
many	TRBJ2-5	TRBV12-3/TRBV12-4	.	TGTGCCAGCACCTCCCGCGGGACTCTTGGCGGGACCCAGTACTTC	CASTSRGTLGGTQYF
many	TRBJ2-7	TRBV7-9	.	TGTGCCAGCAGCTTAGCAGGGTTAGCGGTAGGATACGAGCAGTACTTC	CASSLAGLAVGYEQYF
.	TRBJ2-2	TRBV6-5	TRBD2	TGTGCCAGCAGTTACGGGTTAGCGGGATACACCGGGGAGCTGTTTTTT	CASSYGLAGYTGELFF
few	TRBJ1-2	TRBV3-1	.	TGTGCCAGCAGCACCTCTCCGGGACACGCTAACTATGGCTACACCTTC	CASSTSPGHANYGYTF
.	TRBJ1-2	TRBV5-4	.	TGTGCCAGCAGTTCTACCTGGGATGCCAGGGGCTACACCTTC	CASSSTWDARGYTF
few	TRBJ2-7	TRBV9	TRBD2	TGTGCCAGCAGCCCCCAGGGACTAGCGGGAGCCTACGAGCAGTACTTC	CASSPQGLAGAYEQYF
.	TRBJ2-2	TRBV7-9	.	TGTGCCAGCAGCCCGAGGGCTCCCGGGGAGCTGTTTTTT	CASSPRAPGELFF
.	TRBJ2-7	TRBV19	TRBD2	TGTGCCACCAGTTTAGCGGGAGGAGCTTACGAGCAGTACTTC	CATSLAGGAYEQYF
many	TRBJ1-2	TRBV2	.	TGTGCCAGCAGCGTGACAGACTATGGCTACACCTTC	CASSVTDYGYTF
few	TRBJ1-2	TRBV20-1	.	TGCAGTGCTAGAGATCTTGACAGCCCTGAAGTAGGCTACACCTTC	CSARDLDSPEVGYTF
many	TRBJ2-7	TRBV6-1	.	TGTGCCAGCAGTCCCACGACAGGTAACTCCTACGAGCAGTACTTC	CASSPTTGNSYEQYF
few	TRBJ2-1	TRBV6-5	TRBD2	TGTGCCAGCAGTTACGGTAGCGGGAGAGGCTACAATGAGCAGTTCTTC	CASSYGSGRGYNEQFF
many	TRBJ1-4	TRBV27	.	TGTGCCAGCCGAAGTTTGGGCAGGGAAGGCGAAAAACTGTTTTTT	CASRSLGREGEKLFF
many	TRBJ2-4	TRBV12-3/TRBV12-4	.	TGTGCCAGCAGTCCCCGAGGCCGAGCGGATAAAAACATTCAGTACTTC	CASSPRGRADKNIQYF
.	TRBJ2-1	TRBV3-1	TRBD2	TGTGCCAGCAGCCAAACCTCGGGTGGGGTAGCGGGGTTCAATGAGCAGTTCTTC	CASSQTSGGVAGFNEQFF
many	TRBJ2-4	TRBV28	.	TGTGCCAGCACAGAGGGGGCCAAAAACATTCAGTACTTC	CASTEGAKNIQYF
few	TRBJ2-3	TRBV28	TRBD2	TGTGCCAGCAGCCCAGCGGGAGCTAAAGATACGCAGTATTTT	CASSPAGAKDTQYF
.	TRBJ1-2	TRBV20-1	.	TGCAGTCTCCTGAGGGGGGAAGCTAACTATGGCTACACCTTC	CSLLRGEANYGYTF
few	TRBJ2-6	TRBV28	.	TGTGCCAGCAGTACCCCGGAAAGCTCTGGGGCCAACGTCCTGACTTTC	CASSTPESSGANVLTF